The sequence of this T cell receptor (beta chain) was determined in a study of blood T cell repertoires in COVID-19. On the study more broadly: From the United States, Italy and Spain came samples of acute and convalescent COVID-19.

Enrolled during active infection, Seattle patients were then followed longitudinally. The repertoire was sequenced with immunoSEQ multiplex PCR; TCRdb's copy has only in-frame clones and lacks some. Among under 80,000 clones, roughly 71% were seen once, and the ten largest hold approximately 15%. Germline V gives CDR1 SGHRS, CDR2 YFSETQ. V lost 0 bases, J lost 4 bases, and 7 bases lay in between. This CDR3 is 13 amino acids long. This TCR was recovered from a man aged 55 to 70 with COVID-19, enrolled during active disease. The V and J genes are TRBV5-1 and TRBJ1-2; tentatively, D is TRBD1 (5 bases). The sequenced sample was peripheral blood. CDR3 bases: TGCGCCAGCAGCTTGGACAGGTTCTATGGCTACACCTTC. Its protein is CASSLDRFYGYTF.